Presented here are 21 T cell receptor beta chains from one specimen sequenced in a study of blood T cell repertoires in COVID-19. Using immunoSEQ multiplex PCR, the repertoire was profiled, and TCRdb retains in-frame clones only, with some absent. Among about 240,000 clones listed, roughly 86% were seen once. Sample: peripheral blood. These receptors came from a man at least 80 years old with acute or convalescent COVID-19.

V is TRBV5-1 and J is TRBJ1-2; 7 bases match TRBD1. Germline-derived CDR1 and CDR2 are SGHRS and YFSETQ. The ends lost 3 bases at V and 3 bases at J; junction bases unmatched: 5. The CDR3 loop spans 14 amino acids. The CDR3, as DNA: TGCGCCAGCAGCTCGATGACAGGGTACTATGGCTACACCTTC. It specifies CASSSMTGYYGYTF.

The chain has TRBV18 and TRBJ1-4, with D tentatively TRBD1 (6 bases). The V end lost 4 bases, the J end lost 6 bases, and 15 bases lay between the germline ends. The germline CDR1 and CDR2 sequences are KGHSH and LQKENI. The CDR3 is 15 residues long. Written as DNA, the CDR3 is TGTGCCAGCTCACTACTCTCGGGGGGCGATGAAAAACTGTTTTTT. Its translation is CASSLLSGGDEKLFF.

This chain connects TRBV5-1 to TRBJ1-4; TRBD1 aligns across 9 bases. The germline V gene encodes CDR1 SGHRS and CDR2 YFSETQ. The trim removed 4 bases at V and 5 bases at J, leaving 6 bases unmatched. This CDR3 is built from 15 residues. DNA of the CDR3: TGCGCCAGCAGCATCCTCGGGACAGGGAATGAAAAACTGTTTTTT. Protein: CASSILGTGNEKLFF.

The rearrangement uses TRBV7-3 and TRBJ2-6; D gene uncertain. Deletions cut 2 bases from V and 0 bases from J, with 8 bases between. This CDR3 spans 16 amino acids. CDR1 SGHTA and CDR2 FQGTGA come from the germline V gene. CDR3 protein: CASSLEVISGANVLTF. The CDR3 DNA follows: TGTGCCAGCAGCTTAGAGGTTATCTCTGGGGCCAACGTCCTGACTTTC.

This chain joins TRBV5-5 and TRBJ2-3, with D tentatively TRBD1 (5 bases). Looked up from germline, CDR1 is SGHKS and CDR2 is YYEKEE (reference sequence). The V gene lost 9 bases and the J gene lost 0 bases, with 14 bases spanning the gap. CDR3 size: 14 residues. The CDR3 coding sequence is TGTGCCACTCTAAGGGGCCTGAGCACAGATACGCAGTATTTT. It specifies CATLRGLSTDTQYF.

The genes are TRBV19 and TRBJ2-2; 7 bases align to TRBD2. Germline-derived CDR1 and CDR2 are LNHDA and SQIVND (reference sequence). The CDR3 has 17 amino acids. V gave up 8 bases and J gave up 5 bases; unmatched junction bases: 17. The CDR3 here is CASFGLVGGPGTGELFF. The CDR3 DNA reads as TGTGCCAGTTTCGGACTAGTGGGAGGGCCCGGAACCGGGGAGCTGTTTTTT.

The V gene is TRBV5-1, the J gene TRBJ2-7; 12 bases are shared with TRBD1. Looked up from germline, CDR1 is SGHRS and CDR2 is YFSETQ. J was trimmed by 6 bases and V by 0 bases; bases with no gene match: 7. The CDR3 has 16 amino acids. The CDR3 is CASSLAPGQGASEQYF. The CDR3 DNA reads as TGCGCCAGCAGCTTGGCTCCGGGACAGGGGGCTTCCGAGCAGTACTTC.

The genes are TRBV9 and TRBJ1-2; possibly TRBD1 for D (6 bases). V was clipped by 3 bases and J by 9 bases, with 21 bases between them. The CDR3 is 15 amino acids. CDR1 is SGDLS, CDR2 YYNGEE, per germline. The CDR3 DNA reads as TGTGCCAGCAGCGCCGCTGGGGGGGGCCTGATGCGCTACACCTTC. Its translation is CASSAAGGGLMRYTF.

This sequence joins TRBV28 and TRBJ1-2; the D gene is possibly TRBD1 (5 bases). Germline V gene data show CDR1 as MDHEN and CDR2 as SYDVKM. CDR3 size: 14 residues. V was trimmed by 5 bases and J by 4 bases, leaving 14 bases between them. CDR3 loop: CASSPDNRSYGYTF. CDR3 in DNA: TGTGCCAGCAGTCCCGACAACAGGAGCTATGGCTACACCTTC.

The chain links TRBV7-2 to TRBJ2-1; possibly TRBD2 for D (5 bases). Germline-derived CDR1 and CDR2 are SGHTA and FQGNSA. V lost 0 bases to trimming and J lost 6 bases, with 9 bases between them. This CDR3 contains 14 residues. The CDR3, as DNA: TGTGCCAGCAGCTTAGCGAGGGTGGTCAATGAGCAGTTCTTC. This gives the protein CASSLARVVNEQFF.

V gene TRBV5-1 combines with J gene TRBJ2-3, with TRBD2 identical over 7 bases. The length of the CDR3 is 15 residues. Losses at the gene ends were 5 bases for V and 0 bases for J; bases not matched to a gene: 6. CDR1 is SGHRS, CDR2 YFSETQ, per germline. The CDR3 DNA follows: TGCGCCAGCAGTCCGATGGGGGGGAGCACAGATACGCAGTATTTT. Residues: CASSPMGGSTDTQYF.

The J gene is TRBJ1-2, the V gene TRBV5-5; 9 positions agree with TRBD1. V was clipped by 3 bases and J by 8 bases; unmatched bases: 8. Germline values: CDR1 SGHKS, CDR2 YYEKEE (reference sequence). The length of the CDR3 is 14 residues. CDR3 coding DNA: TGTGCCAGCAGCTGGGGACAGGGAACTGGCGGCTACACCTTC. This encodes CASSWGQGTGGYTF.

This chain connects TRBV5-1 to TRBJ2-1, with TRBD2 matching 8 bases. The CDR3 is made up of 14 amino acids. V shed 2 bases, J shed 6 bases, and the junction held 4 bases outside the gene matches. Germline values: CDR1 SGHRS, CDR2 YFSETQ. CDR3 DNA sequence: TGCGCCAGCAGCTTCGGGCTAGCGGGCAATGAGCAGTTCTTC. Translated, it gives CASSFGLAGNEQFF.

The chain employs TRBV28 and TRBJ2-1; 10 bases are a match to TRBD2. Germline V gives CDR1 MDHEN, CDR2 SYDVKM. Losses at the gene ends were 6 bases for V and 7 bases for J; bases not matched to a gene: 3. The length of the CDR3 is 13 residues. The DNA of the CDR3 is TGTGCCAGCAGACTAGCGGGGAGGAATGAGCAGTTCTTC. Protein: CASRLAGRNEQFF.

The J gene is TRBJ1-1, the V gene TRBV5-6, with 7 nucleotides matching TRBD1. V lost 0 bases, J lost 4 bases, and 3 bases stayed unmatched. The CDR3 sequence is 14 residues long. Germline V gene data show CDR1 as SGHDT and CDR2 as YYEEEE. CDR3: CASSLVRGTTEAFF. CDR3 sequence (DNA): TGTGCCAGCAGCTTGGTCAGGGGGACCACTGAAGCTTTCTTT.

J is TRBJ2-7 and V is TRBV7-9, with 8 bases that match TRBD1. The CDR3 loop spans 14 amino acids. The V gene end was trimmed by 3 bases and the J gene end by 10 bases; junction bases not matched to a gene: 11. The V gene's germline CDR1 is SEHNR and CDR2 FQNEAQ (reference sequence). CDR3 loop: CASSFDVGQGHQYF. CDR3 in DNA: TGTGCCAGCAGCTTTGACGTAGGACAGGGCCATCAGTACTTC.

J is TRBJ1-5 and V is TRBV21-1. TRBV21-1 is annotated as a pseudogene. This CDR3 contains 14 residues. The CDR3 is CASSKGPGGQPQHF. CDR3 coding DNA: TGTGCCAGCAGCAAAGGGCCGGGTGGGCAGCCCCAGCATTTT.

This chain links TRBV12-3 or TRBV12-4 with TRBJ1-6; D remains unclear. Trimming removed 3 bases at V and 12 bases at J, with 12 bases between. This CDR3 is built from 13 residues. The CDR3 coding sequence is TGTGCCAGCAGTTTCTTAGACGGGAGACCCCTCCACTTT. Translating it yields CASSFLDGRPLHF.

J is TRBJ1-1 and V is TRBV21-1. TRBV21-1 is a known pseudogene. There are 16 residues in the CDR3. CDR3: CASSKGAGADDTEAFF. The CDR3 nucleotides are TGTGCCAGCAGCAAGGGGGCGGGGGCAGATGACACTGAAGCTTTCTTT.

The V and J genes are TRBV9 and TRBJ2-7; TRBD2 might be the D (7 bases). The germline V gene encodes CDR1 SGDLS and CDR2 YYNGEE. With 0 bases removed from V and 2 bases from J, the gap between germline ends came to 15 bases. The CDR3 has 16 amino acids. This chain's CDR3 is CASSVASGGGAYEQYF. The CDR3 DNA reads TGTGCCAGCAGCGTAGCTTCCGGAGGGGGGGCCTACGAGCAGTACTTC.

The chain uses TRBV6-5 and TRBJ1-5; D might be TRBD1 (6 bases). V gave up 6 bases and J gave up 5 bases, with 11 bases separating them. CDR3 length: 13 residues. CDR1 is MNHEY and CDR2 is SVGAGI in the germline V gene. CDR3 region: CASRGAYDQPQHF. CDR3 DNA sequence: TGTGCCAGCAGGGGGGCCTACGATCAGCCCCAGCATTTT.